The T cell receptor beta chain under discussion was sequenced for a study of blood T cells in healthy people across ages. Study-wide findings and caveats: The study regarded diversity estimates from one million T cells as underestimates. Both naive CD4+ cell counts and diversity were greater in long-lived donors than in aged donors. Observed TCR beta diversity per million T cells went down as age went up. This fall followed a roughly linear course with age.

A second PCR, run for about 7 to 11 cycles, used a sample-barcoded 5' primer plus a J-beta primer mix. One entry per CDR3 protein results from TCRdb running MiXCR on the 5' RACE reads. The data hold around 1,800,000 distinct CDR3 sequences, with around 42% observed a single time. The CDR3 is made up of 16 amino acids. V shed 4 bases, J shed 5 bases, and the junction held 14 bases outside the gene matches. The germline V gene encodes CDR1 SGHTA and CDR2 FQGNSA. Every donor contributed roughly 10 milliliters of peripheral blood by blood draw. Comments on this clonotype: Its antigen is unidentified.

This chain links TRBV7-2 with TRBJ2-7, with TRBD2 matching over 7 bases. This sequence originates from a human donor in good health. The sample consisted of blood. The CDR3 coding sequence is TGTGCCAGCAGCTCTTCCGTTGGGGGGGTCGCGGACGAGCAGTACTTC. This encodes CASSSSVGGVADEQYF.